The T cell receptor (beta chain) under discussion was sequenced for a study of CD8 T cells in ankylosing spondylitis. TCR beta libraries were made by quantitative 5'-RACE with molecular barcodes. TCRdb independently ran MiXCR on the 5' RACE reads; one entry per CDR3 protein. The sample holds around 480,000 distinct CDR3 sequences, under 20% seen once. The CDR3 has 15 residues. CDR1 and CDR2 (germline): SGHTA, FQGNSA. Losses at the gene ends were 5 bases for V and 2 bases for J; bases not matched to a gene: 7. This clonotype was observed a few times. Antigen unknown. Study-wide results and limits: Blood of patients with ankylosing spondylitis appeared to be characterized by a TCR beta motif of about 8 highly homologous variants. Both synovial fluid and blood in reactive arthritis had previously been reported to carry some motif variants.

The V call is TRBV7-2, the J call TRBJ2-7; 9 positions agree with TRBD2. Material for sequencing was blood, either unsorted or a sorted T cell fraction (not recorded which). This clonotype originated in a male donor with ankylosing spondylitis. The CDR3: CASSPIAGATYEQYF. The CDR3 DNA follows: TGTGCCAGCAGCCCAATAGCGGGGGCGACCTACGAGCAGTACTTC.